Listed here are 17 T cell receptor beta chains from one sample, sequenced in a study of blood T cell repertoires in COVID-19. Assay used: immunoSEQ multiplex PCR; TCRdb lists only in-frame clones, some missing. The sample consists of 150,000 to 200,000 clones, less than 90% of them appearing once. Sequencing was performed on peripheral blood. Receptors originate from a man between 70 and 80 years old with active or convalescent COVID-19.

The V gene is TRBV4-3, the J gene TRBJ1-2, with D maybe TRBD1 (6 bases). Germline CDR1 reads LGHNA; CDR2 reads YSLEER. The length of the CDR3 is 14 residues. V gave up 1 base and J gave up 7 bases, with 13 bases separating them. The CDR3 nucleotides read TGCGCCAGCAGCCAAGGGCTTCAAGGGGGTGGCTACACCTTC. Its protein product is CASSQGLQGGGYTF.

This chain uses TRBV28 with TRBJ1-1, with 8 bases lining up with TRBD1. The V segment lost 6 bases and the J segment 4 bases; nucleotides outside the gene matches: 10. The CDR3 length is 15 residues. Per germline, CDR1 MDHEN and CDR2 SYDVKM. For the CDR3, the DNA is TGTGCCAGCAGCGAACCCCCGGGACAGGTCACTGAAGCTTTCTTT. This gives the protein CASSEPPGQVTEAFF.

This clone was detected only a few times. This chain joins TRBV9 and TRBJ2-1, with TRBD1 identical over 7 bases. Germline trimming cut 4 bases from V and 7 bases from J; bases unmatched to any gene: 8. The CDR3 spans 14 residues. CDR1 is SGDLS and CDR2 is YYNGEE in the germline V gene. The CDR3 bases are TGTGCCAGCAGCCCCCTACCAGGGGGTAATGAGCAGTTCTTC. It translates to CASSPLPGGNEQFF.

The J gene is TRBJ2-7, the V gene TRBV6-2 or TRBV6-3; TRBD2 matches at 14 bases. The germline V gene encodes CDR1 MNHEY and CDR2 SVGEGT. V was clipped by 6 bases and J by 0 bases; unmatched bases: 10. CDR3 length equals 18 residues. The CDR3: CASSPRLAGGRVSYEQYF. Written as DNA, the CDR3 is TGTGCCAGCAGCCCCCGACTAGCGGGAGGGAGAGTCTCCTACGAGCAGTACTTC.

This chain connects TRBV7-2 to TRBJ1-1; 11 bases fit TRBD1. Trimming at V came to 6 bases and at J to 1 base, leaving 13 bases not matched to a gene. The CDR3 contains 18 residues. Per germline, CDR1 SGHTA and CDR2 FQGNSA. The CDR3 loop is CASSSLIGQGAGNTEAFF. DNA for the CDR3: TGTGCCAGCAGTTCACTCATTGGACAGGGGGCGGGGAACACTGAAGCTTTCTTT.

The DNA of the CDR3 is TGTGCCAGCAGCCGGGTGGACAGGGGGTCACACTCTGGAAACACCATATATTTT. It encodes CASSRVDRGSHSGNTIYF. This sequence joins TRBV5-6 and TRBJ1-3, with TRBD1 identical over 10 bases. CDR3 length equals 18 residues. V lost 4 bases to trimming and J lost 0 bases; unmatched junction nucleotides: 10. The germline gives CDR1 SGHDT, CDR2 YYEEEE.

The chain is built from TRBV6-5 and TRBJ1-4, with D possibly matching TRBD1 (5 bases). V lost 11 bases and J 11 bases, leaving 21 bases between the germline ends. CDR3 size: 13 residues. Germline lookup yields CDR1 MNHEY and CDR2 SVGAGI. The CDR3 spells CALLEPRGVKLFF. The CDR3 bases are TGTGCCCTACTAGAACCCCGGGGGGTTAAACTGTTTTTT.

This clone has just a few counts. The rearrangement links TRBV7-9 to TRBJ2-7; 8 bases match TRBD2. CDR1 is SEHNR and CDR2 is FQNEAQ in the germline V gene (reference sequence). The V segment lost 1 base and the J segment 3 bases; nucleotides outside the gene matches: 5. The CDR3 totals 15 residues. As DNA, the CDR3 is TGTGCCAGCAGCTTAGACCTCGGGACTAGCTACGAGCAGTACTTC. Its translation is CASSLDLGTSYEQYF.

The chain employs TRBV19 and TRBJ1-5; unclear D gene. Trimming pared 8 bases from V and 0 bases from J, leaving 17 bases between. The CDR3 totals 16 residues. Looked up from germline, CDR1 is LNHDA and CDR2 is SQIVND (reference sequence). CDR3 sequence (DNA): TGTGCCAGTGTATCCAACGGGATTTATAGCAATCAGCCCCAGCATTTT. Translation gives CASVSNGIYSNQPQHF. The whole variable domain, remainder taken from reference TRBV19 and TRBJ1-5, is DGGITQSPKYLFRKEGQNVTLSCEQNLNHDAMYWYRQDPGQGLRLIYYSQIVNDFQKGDIAEGYSVSREKKESFPLTVTSAQKNPTAFYLCASVSNGIYSNQPQHFGDGTRLSIL.

The V and J genes are TRBV5-1 and TRBJ2-3, with 8 bases lining up with TRBD2. CDR3 size: 16 residues. The V gene's germline CDR1 is SGHRS and CDR2 YFSETQ. V lost 4 bases and J lost 0; bases outside the gene matches: 7. The CDR3 here is CASSNPSGLSTDTQYF. DNA of the CDR3: TGCGCCAGCAGCAACCCTAGCGGGTTAAGCACAGATACGCAGTATTTT.

The chain joins TRBV30 to TRBJ1-2; D is uncertain. The V and J ends lost 4 bases and 7 bases respectively, with 19 bases between them. CDR3 length: 14 amino acids. CDR1 and CDR2 from the germline V gene are GTSNPN and SVGIG (reference sequence). CDR3 DNA sequence: TGTGCCTGGAAGCCGAACCGGGGTTTCTCTGGCTACACCTTC. Protein sequence: CAWKPNRGFSGYTF.

This rearrangement joins TRBV19 to TRBJ1-1; maybe TRBD1 (5 bases). The CDR3 is made up of 13 amino acids. V lost 5 bases to trimming and J lost 3 bases, with 10 bases between them. CDR1 is LNHDA and CDR2 is SQIVND in the germline V gene (reference sequence). The CDR3 is CASSDDSYTEAFF. The CDR3 nucleotides read TGTGCCAGTAGTGACGACAGCTACACTGAAGCTTTCTTT.

The V and J genes are TRBV24-1 and TRBJ2-2, with TRBD1 matching 8 bases. V trimming: 3 bases; J trimming: 5 bases; junction bases outside the gene matches: 7. Germline CDR1 KGHDR, CDR2 SFDVKD. The CDR3 contains 16 residues. The CDR3 protein is CATSDPGQGGTGELFF. The DNA of the CDR3 is TGTGCCACCAGTGATCCCGGACAGGGCGGGACCGGGGAGCTGTTTTTT.

This clone was seen a few times. The genes are TRBV28 and TRBJ2-7; no clear D gene. The germline CDR1 and CDR2 sequences are MDHEN and SYDVKM. This CDR3 contains 15 residues. Trimming removed 6 bases at V and 1 base at J, with 16 bases between. The CDR3 DNA follows: TGTGCCAGCAGAGCCCCGGTGACACTTTCCTACGAGCAGTACTTC. Translation: CASRAPVTLSYEQYF.

The genes are TRBV20-1 and TRBJ2-2, with 7 bases fitting TRBD1. Germline lookup yields CDR1 DFQATT and CDR2 SNEGSKA (reference sequence). J was trimmed by 6 bases and V by 3 bases; bases with no gene match: 7. The CDR3 totals 14 residues. This CDR3 reads CSASEGAAAGELFF. The CDR3 region has the DNA TGCAGTGCTAGTGAGGGGGCCGCGGCCGGGGAGCTGTTTTTT.

This clone was observed a handful of times. This rearrangement joins TRBV30 to TRBJ2-4; 7 bases fit TRBD1. Germline values: CDR1 GTSNPN, CDR2 SVGIG (reference sequence). Losses at the gene ends were 0 bases for V and 1 base for J; bases not matched to a gene: 15. This CDR3 is 19 amino acids long. CDR3 nucleotides: TGTGCCTGGAGTGTGGGGACAGCGTGGGGTCGTTGGGCCAAAAACATTCAGTACTTC. It specifies CAWSVGTAWGRWAKNIQYF.

V is TRBV7-6 and J is TRBJ1-4; D is perhaps TRBD1 (6 bases). V lost 3 bases to trimming and J lost 1 base, with 12 bases between them. Germline CDR1 is SGHVS and CDR2 is FNYEAQ. The CDR3 length is 16 residues. CDR3 sequence: CASSFGRGGTNEKLFF. The CDR3 DNA reads as TGTGCCAGCAGCTTCGGTAGGGGGGGAACTAATGAAAAACTGTTTTTT.